The following is a T cell receptor (beta chain) sequence with its context. What it recognizes is unknown. Unique molecular identifiers were used in preparing the TCRbeta library. One entry per CDR3 protein results from TCRdb running MiXCR on the PCR reads. The repertoire holds 400,000 to 550,000 distinct CDR3 sequences, with 8% to 11% as singletons. This specimen belongs to a study of T-cell reconstitution after alpha-beta-depleted transplantation in children. General study results and limits: The origin of high day-60 TCRbeta diversity in some patients lay in surviving recipient T cells and thymic progenitors. Approximately two months post-transplant, alpha-beta T cells reportedly originated from several hundred expanded graft clones. Among T cells one year after transplant, newly produced cells accounted for most counts and diversity.

V was clipped by 0 bases and J by 8 bases, with 12 bases between them. The CDR3 has 14 residues. CDR1 is SGDLS and CDR2 is YYNGEE in the germline V gene. The rearrangement links TRBV9 to TRBJ2-1; possibly TRBD2 for D (6 bases). Sample: PBMCs, taken before TCRalphabeta/CD19-depleted stem cell transplant. This TCR derives from a child younger than 10 with inherited bone marrow failure, due to receive a stem cell transplant. CDR3 protein: CASSVGGMWDEQFF. The CDR3 region has the DNA TGTGCCAGCAGCGTAGGCGGGATGTGGGATGAGCAGTTCTTC.